This T cell receptor beta chain was recovered during a study of vaccination effects on CD4 cells after COVID-19. V was cut by 5 bases and J by 7 bases, with 14 bases left in between. Germline V gives CDR1 SEHNR, CDR2 FQNEAQ (reference sequence). The CDR3 is 13 amino acids. In the case of this clone: Antigen unknown.

Only in-frame clones appear in the TCRdb table, and some are missing; sequencing was by immunoSEQ multiplex PCR. The data contain around 40,000 clones, approximately 70% of them singletons. Within the ViraFEST assay, antigen-specific CD4+ T cells underwent expansion with viral peptide pools prior to sequencing. Following 10 days of culture, CD4+ T cells were isolated. Confirmation by PCR established that the person had SARS-CoV-2 infection between March and December 2020. The sequence was collected from a human donor who had a prior SARS-CoV-2 infection. The material was CD4+ T cells from PBMCs cultured with a peptide pool, obtained before COVID-19 vaccination. The V call is TRBV7-9, the J call TRBJ1-2, with a weak D call TRBD1 (5 bases). The CDR3 is CASSPRTFSGYTF. Written as DNA, the CDR3 is TGTGCCAGCAGCCCCCGGACATTTAGTGGCTACACCTTC.